These 8 T cell receptor beta chains share one sample of origin, sequenced in a study of shared clonotypes between healthy human individuals. Profiling relied on immunoSEQ multiplex PCR, and the TCRdb table lists in-frame clones only, not all of them. Among about 690,000 clones listed, less than 95% were seen once. The material sequenced was memory CD8+ T cells from PBMCs. The subset denotes: CD45RO+ cells pooled with CCR7-negative TemRA cells. All receptors derive from a man between 18 and 35 years old in good health. Some clones in this sample may be carry-over from other donors' samples.

The CDR3 is CASSLKPWGETQYF. CDR3 in DNA: TGTGCCAGCAGCTTAAAGCCATGGGGAGAGACCCAGTACTTC. V and J are TRBV7-3 and TRBJ2-5; the D is unclear. CDR1 SGHTA and CDR2 FQGTGA come from the germline V gene. Trimming cost V 1 base and J 4 bases, with 10 bases left between them. The CDR3 is made up of 14 amino acids.

The chain has TRBV29-1 and TRBJ2-7; 10 bases are shared with TRBD2. CDR1 SQVTM and CDR2 ANQGSEA come from the germline V gene. The CDR3 is 15 residues long. The J segment lost 3 bases and the V segment lost 3 bases, leaving 8 bases of the junction unmatched. The DNA for the CDR3 is TGCAGCGTTGACGCTTCCCCTAGCGGGAGCTACGAGCAGTACTTC. It yields the protein CSVDASPSGSYEQYF.

The rearrangement joins TRBV29-1 to TRBJ1-1, with D perhaps TRBD1 (5 bases). The CDR3 runs 15 residues. Germline CDR1 SQVTM, CDR2 ANQGSEA. The V end lost 3 bases, the J end lost 1 base, and 15 bases lay between the germline ends. Here the CDR3 reads CSVDWGVIGNTEAFF. DNA of the CDR3: TGCAGCGTTGATTGGGGGGTCATCGGGAACACTGAAGCTTTCTTT.

The CDR3 coding sequence is TGCGCCAGCTTCAAAAGCGGGGGACTCCCCTCCTATGGGCAGTTCTTC. Translating gives CASFKSGGLPSYGQFF. The rearrangement joins TRBV4-3 to TRBJ2-1, with 8 positions matching TRBD2. Germline V gene data show CDR1 as LGHNA and CDR2 as YSLEER. J was trimmed by 12 bases and V by 8 bases; bases with no gene match: 21. This CDR3 comprises 16 residues.

The V gene is TRBV5-6, the J gene TRBJ1-2, with 10 bases identical to TRBD1. Trimming took 3 bases from V and 4 from J; bases not matched to a gene: 12. There are 17 residues in the CDR3. The germline gives CDR1 SGHDT, CDR2 YYEEEE. The chain's CDR3 is CASSSPGQGVFGYGYTF. CDR3 nucleotide sequence: TGTGCCAGCAGCTCACCCGGACAGGGGGTTTTTGGCTATGGCTACACCTTC.

The gene calls are TRBV19 and TRBJ2-7; a possible D gene is TRBD2 (6 bases). The CDR3 loop spans 14 amino acids. The V end was cut by 5 bases, the J end by 3 bases, with 14 bases between. Germline V gives CDR1 LNHDA, CDR2 SQIVND (reference sequence). The CDR3 loop reads CASSFRDFIYEQYF. CDR3 DNA: TGTGCCAGTAGTTTCCGGGACTTTATCTACGAGCAGTACTTC.

This chain links TRBV6-4 with TRBJ1-2; D is ambiguous. Trimming took off 0 bases at V and 5 bases at J, with 7 bases between the two ends. This CDR3 region has 13 residues. Germline CDR1 is MRHNA and CDR2 is SNTAGT. The CDR3 DNA follows: TGTGCCAGCAGTGACTCGCTCGGGTATGGCTACACCTTC. It is translated as CASSDSLGYGYTF.

The count of this clone is one. The rearrangement joins TRBV6-5 to TRBJ2-1, with D hard to call. The CDR3 runs 15 residues. Trimming cost V 0 bases and J 6 bases, with 12 bases left between them. Germline CDR1 MNHEY, CDR2 SVGAGI. For the CDR3, the DNA is TGTGCCAGCAGTTACTCGAACCCTACAACCAATGAGCAGTTCTTC. Translated, it gives CASSYSNPTTNEQFF.